The 25 T cell receptor beta chains reported below all come from one sample, sequenced in a study of blood T cell repertoires in COVID-19. Profiling relied on immunoSEQ multiplex PCR, and the TCRdb table lists in-frame clones only, not all of them. The sample shows around 470,000 clones, roughly 89% of them seen only once. Sequenced sample: peripheral blood. The receptor source for this set is a man between 18 and 29 years old with COVID-19, enrolled during active disease.

The chain carries TRBV18 and TRBJ2-1; D gene ambiguous. The CDR3 loop spans 12 amino acids. With 2 bases removed from V and 9 bases from J, the gap between germline ends came to 8 bases. The germline V gene encodes CDR1 KGHSH and CDR2 LQKENI. CDR3 sequence reads: CASSPTRGEQFF. CDR3 DNA sequence: TGTGCCAGCTCACCAACGAGAGGTGAGCAGTTCTTC.

V gene TRBV19 combines with J gene TRBJ2-7; maybe TRBD1 (6 bases). The CDR3 runs 14 residues. Trimming took off 9 bases at V and 0 bases at J, with 15 bases between the two ends. Per the germline V gene, CDR1 is LNHDA and CDR2 is SQIVND (reference sequence). CDR3: CASQTTGTSYEQYF. The CDR3 DNA reads TGTGCCAGCCAAACTACAGGGACCTCCTACGAGCAGTACTTC.

The CDR3 DNA reads as TGTGCCAGCAAATCCGGGGCGGGGGGGAACAGCAATCAGCCCCAGCATTTT. Protein sequence: CASKSGAGGNSNQPQHF. V usage is TRBV27 and J usage is TRBJ1-5, with D tentatively TRBD1 (5 bases). The germline V and J ends were trimmed by 7 bases and 1 base, with 20 bases remaining between them. This CDR3 comprises 17 residues. Germline CDR1 is MNHEY and CDR2 is SMNVEV (reference sequence).

The chain has TRBV11-3 and TRBJ2-2; TRBD1 matches at 9 bases. Per the germline V gene, CDR1 is SGHNT and CDR2 is YENEEA. Germline trimming cut 6 bases from V and 1 base from J; bases unmatched to any gene: 9. The CDR3 is 17 amino acids. The CDR3 reads CASRQTGGSRNTGELFF. The CDR3 nucleotides are TGTGCCAGCAGACAGACAGGGGGTTCTCGGAACACCGGGGAGCTGTTTTTT.

CDR3 amino acids: CASKVGSSGNTIYF. In DNA form, the CDR3 reads TGTGCCAGCAAAGTCGGGAGCTCTGGAAACACCATATATTTT. The chain couples TRBV6-6 to TRBJ1-3; D remains ambiguous. Between the trimmed V and J ends, which lost 7 bases and 0 bases, there was a span of 10 bases. The CDR3 has 14 amino acids. CDR1 MNHNY and CDR2 SVGAGI come from the germline V gene (reference sequence).

The chain combines TRBV10-3 with TRBJ2-7, with TRBD2 identical over 7 bases. J lost 4 bases, V lost 6 bases, and 6 bases had no gene match. There are 13 residues in the CDR3. Germline CDR1 and CDR2: ENHRY and SYGVKD. CDR3: CAIRRESIYEQYF. The DNA for the CDR3 is TGTGCCATCAGGCGGGAGTCCATTTACGAGCAGTACTTC.

The chain has TRBV6-5 and TRBJ1-2; 8 nucleotides match TRBD1. CDR1 is MNHEY and CDR2 is SVGAGI in the germline V gene. The CDR3 has 13 amino acids. The V and J ends lost 5 bases and 9 bases, in that order; junction bases with no gene match: 8. Here the CDR3 DNA reads TGTGCCAGCAGTAAATCCAGGGGGCCGCGCTACACCTTC. Its protein is CASSKSRGPRYTF.

The V call is TRBV29-1, the J call TRBJ2-3; 10 nucleotides match TRBD2. CDR3 size: 16 residues. Germline lookup yields CDR1 SQVTM and CDR2 ANQGSEA. With V trimmed by 8 bases and J by 4 bases, 15 bases remained unmatched. CDR3 protein: CSPWVGTSGAPDTQYF. The DNA of the CDR3 is TGCAGCCCATGGGTGGGAACTAGCGGGGCTCCAGATACGCAGTATTTT.

This clone was seen a handful of times. The chain recombines TRBV19 with TRBJ2-3; D perhaps matches TRBD1 (6 bases). The CDR3 sequence is 14 residues long. Germline CDR1 is LNHDA and CDR2 is SQIVND (reference sequence). Trimming shortened V by 4 bases and J by 2 bases, and 10 bases separated the two germline ends. CDR3 amino acids: CASSKGDDTDTQYF. Here the CDR3 DNA reads TGTGCCAGTAGTAAGGGGGACGACACAGATACGCAGTATTTT. Filled out from reference TRBV19 and TRBJ2-3, the complete variable domain reads DGGITQSPKYLFRKEGQNVTLSCEQNLNHDAMYWYRQDPGQGLRLIYYSQIVNDFQKGDIAEGYSVSREKKESFPLTVTSAQKNPTAFYLCASSKGDDTDTQYFGPGTRLTVL.

The rearrangement uses TRBV27 and TRBJ1-1; D may be TRBD1 (6 bases). The CDR3 is 13 residues long. V shed 3 bases and J shed 6 bases, with 11 bases lying between them. Germline values: CDR1 MNHEY, CDR2 SMNVEV (reference sequence). In nucleotides, the CDR3 is TGTGCCAGCAGTTTCTTACAGGGTTCTGAAGCTTTCTTT. It is translated as CASSFLQGSEAFF.

J is TRBJ2-1 and V is TRBV9, with D perhaps matching TRBD2 (5 bases). V was shortened by 0 bases and J by 3 bases, with 10 bases between the two germline ends. This CDR3 spans 15 amino acids. Germline V gene lookup returns CDR1 SGDLS and CDR2 YYNGEE. This CDR3 reads CASSVGLEGYNEQFF. The CDR3 DNA is TGTGCCAGCAGCGTAGGGCTAGAGGGCTACAATGAGCAGTTCTTC.

The chain has TRBV5-6 and TRBJ2-1, with TRBD2 matching over 10 bases. Germline CDR1 SGHDT, CDR2 YYEEEE. This CDR3 is built from 17 residues. V was pared by 1 base and J by 12 bases, with 16 bases of the junction left unmatched. CDR3 residues: CASSLTGSQREGLGQFF. CDR3 sequence (DNA): TGTGCCAGCAGCTTGACAGGGTCCCAGCGGGAGGGCCTAGGGCAGTTCTTC.

This chain joins TRBV5-1 and TRBJ2-2; a possible D gene is TRBD1 (6 bases). V lost 4 bases and J 1 base, leaving 20 bases between the germline ends. The CDR3 consists of 18 residues. Per the germline V gene, CDR1 is SGHRS and CDR2 is YFSETQ. The CDR3 DNA reads as TGCGCCAGCAGCCCCTTCCGCCCCGGGACAAGGAACACCGGGGAGCTGTTTTTT. Its translation: CASSPFRPGTRNTGELFF. The full variable domain, its missing parts supplied by reference TRBV5-1 and TRBJ2-2, is KAGVTQTPRYLIKTRGQQVTLSCSPISGHRSVSWYQQTPGQGLQFLFEYFSETQRNKGNFPGRFSGRQFSNSRSEMNVSTLELGDSALYLCASSPFRPGTRNTGELFFGEGSRLTVL.

This clone was detected a few times. The V and J genes are TRBV29-1 and TRBJ1-5, with 7 nucleotides matching TRBD1. Germline assignment: CDR1 SQVTM and CDR2 ANQGSEA. There are 12 residues in the CDR3. The ends lost 7 bases at V and 4 bases at J; junction bases unmatched: 4. The CDR3 DNA sequence: TGCAGCGCGGGACAGCCTAATCAGCCCCAGCATTTT. Protein product: CSAGQPNQPQHF. Filled out from reference TRBV29-1 and TRBJ1-5, the complete variable domain reads SAVISQKPSRDICQRGTSLTIQCQVDSQVTMMFWYRQQPGQSLTLIATANQGSEATYESGFVIDKFPISRPNLTFSTLTVSNMSPEDSSIYLCSAGQPNQPQHFGDGTRLSIL.

This clone was seen a single time. J is TRBJ2-1 and V is TRBV10-1; 7 bases align to TRBD2. CDR1 and CDR2 from the germline V gene are WNHNN and SYGVQD (reference sequence). Trimming at V came to 2 bases and at J to 5 bases, leaving 6 bases not matched to a gene. The CDR3 spans 15 residues. The CDR3 nucleotides are TGCGCCAGCAGTGAGGGGGGAGCGGGGCACAATGAGCAGTTCTTC. It codes for CASSEGGAGHNEQFF.

The rearrangement uses TRBV15 and TRBJ2-7; perhaps TRBD1 as D (5 bases). This CDR3 has 14 residues. Trimming took off 6 bases at V and 2 bases at J, with 14 bases between the two ends. Per the germline V gene, CDR1 is LNHNV and CDR2 is YYDKDF (reference sequence). The CDR3 loop is CATRGQGPPYEQYF. The DNA for the CDR3 is TGTGCCACCAGGGGTCAGGGCCCTCCCTACGAGCAGTACTTC.

This chain connects TRBV5-1 to TRBJ2-1; TRBD2 matches 7 bases. Per the germline V gene, CDR1 is SGHRS and CDR2 is YFSETQ. The CDR3 totals 16 residues. Germline trimming cut 0 bases from V and 3 bases from J; bases unmatched to any gene: 6. The chain's CDR3 is CASSLDGRPYYNEQFF. CDR3 DNA sequence: TGCGCCAGCAGCTTGGACGGGAGGCCCTACTACAATGAGCAGTTCTTC.

The genes are TRBV5-1 and TRBJ1-3, with no clear D. Per germline, CDR1 SGHRS and CDR2 YFSETQ. CDR3 length: 14 amino acids. V gave up 5 bases and J gave up 1 base, with 10 bases separating them. In DNA, the CDR3 is TGCGCCAGCAGTGAGGGAGCTTCTGGAAACACCATATATTTT. Residues: CASSEGASGNTIYF.

The chain joins TRBV20-1 to TRBJ2-5; 8 nucleotides align to TRBD1. V was clipped by 3 bases and J by 3 bases; unmatched bases: 3. The CDR3 loop spans 13 amino acids. Germline V gene sequence: CDR1 DFQATT, CDR2 SNEGSKA (reference sequence). The CDR3 DNA reads as TGCAGTGCTAGTACAGGGGGTGAAGAGACCCAGTACTTC. This codes for CSASTGGEETQYF.

Only a few counts were recorded for this clone. The rearrangement joins TRBV15 to TRBJ2-2; 7 nucleotides align to TRBD1. The germline CDR1 and CDR2 sequences are LNHNV and YYDKDF (reference sequence). V lost 5 bases and J lost 3; bases outside the gene matches: 6. The CDR3 runs 15 residues. Here the CDR3 DNA reads TGTGCCACCAGCCCCCCTACAGGGGACACCGGGGAGCTGTTTTTT. Translated: CATSPPTGDTGELFF.

V usage is TRBV11-2 and J usage is TRBJ2-7; D is uncertain. Per germline, CDR1 SGHAT and CDR2 FQNNGV. V gave up 6 bases and J gave up 5 bases, with 11 bases separating them. The CDR3 covers 12 residues. The CDR3 spells CASSSVGHEQYF. As DNA, the CDR3 is TGTGCCAGCAGTTCCGTGGGCCACGAGCAGTACTTC.

The V gene is TRBV6-5, the J gene TRBJ2-1; D is perhaps TRBD1 (5 bases). Per germline, CDR1 MNHEY and CDR2 SVGAGI. V lost 2 bases to trimming and J lost 1 base, with 9 bases between them. The CDR3 has 15 amino acids. CDR3 DNA sequence: TGTGCCAGCAGTTACAGGGGTTTATCCTACAATGAGCAGTTCTTC. Protein sequence: CASSYRGLSYNEQFF.

This chain links TRBV27 with TRBJ2-1; no definite D call. The CDR3 is made up of 11 amino acids. Germline V lookup: CDR1 MNHEY, CDR2 SMNVEV (reference sequence). Trimming pared 5 bases from V and 5 bases from J, leaving 4 bases between. This CDR3 is CASSVNNEQFF. In nucleotides, the CDR3 is TGTGCCAGCAGTGTTAACAATGAGCAGTTCTTC.

V is TRBV11-3 and J is TRBJ2-3, with D possibly TRBD1 on 6 matching bases. CDR3 length equals 12 residues. The V end was cut by 5 bases, the J end by 5 bases, with 8 bases between. Per germline, CDR1 SGHNT and CDR2 YENEEA. The CDR3 region has the DNA TGTGCCAGCAGCACACAGGGAGATACGCAGTATTTT. As protein: CASSTQGDTQYF.

The chain joins TRBV15 to TRBJ1-1; possible D gene TRBD1, 6 bases. CDR1 is LNHNV and CDR2 is YYDKDF in the germline V gene (reference sequence). The CDR3 has 15 residues. V was cut by 0 bases and J by 5 bases, with 13 bases left in between. CDR3 region: CATSRDPQGTTEAFF. In DNA form, the CDR3 reads TGTGCCACCAGCAGAGACCCTCAGGGGACAACTGAAGCTTTCTTT.